The present TCR beta chain was sequenced within a study of blood T cell repertoires in COVID-19. On the study more broadly: Samples of COVID-19 (acute and convalescent) were obtained from the United States, Italy and Spain. PBMCs, B-cell-depleted T cells, or T cells provided the cDNA or gDNA that made up the material.

This CDR3 contains 14 residues. Looked up from germline, CDR1 is MNHEY and CDR2 is SVGAGI. V trimming: 8 bases; J trimming: 2 bases; junction bases outside the gene matches: 7. Per the original methods: Quantification of nucleated cells was approximated via reference gene primer amplification. Repertoires were generated with immunoSEQ multiplex PCR, while TCRdb's copy carries only in-frame clones and drops some. V and J calls and clone size follow that table, whereas D and trimming were derived from the DNA. The table lists some 150,000 clones, approximately 89% of them singletons, with 1.5% to 2% in the top ten.

This sequence originates from a human donor in a cohort sampled during active COVID-19. Sequencing was done on a sample of peripheral blood. The rearrangement joins TRBV6-5 to TRBJ2-7; 9 bases line up with TRBD1. The CDR3 here is CASPKGTGTYEQYF. The CDR3 DNA is TGTGCCAGCCCCAAGGGGACAGGGACCTACGAGCAGTACTTC.